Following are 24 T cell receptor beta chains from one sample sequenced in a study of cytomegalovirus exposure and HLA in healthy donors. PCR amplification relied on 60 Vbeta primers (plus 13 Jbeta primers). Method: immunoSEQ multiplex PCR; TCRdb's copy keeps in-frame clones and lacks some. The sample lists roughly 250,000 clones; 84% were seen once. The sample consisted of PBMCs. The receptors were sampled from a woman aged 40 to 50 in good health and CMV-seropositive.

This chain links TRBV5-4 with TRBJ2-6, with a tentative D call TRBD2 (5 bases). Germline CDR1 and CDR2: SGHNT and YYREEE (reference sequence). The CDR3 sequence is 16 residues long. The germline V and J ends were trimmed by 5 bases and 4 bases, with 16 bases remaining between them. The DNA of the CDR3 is TGTGCCAGCAGAAGCCCTGAGGGCGCCGGGGCCAACGTCCTGACTTTC. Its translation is CASRSPEGAGANVLTF.

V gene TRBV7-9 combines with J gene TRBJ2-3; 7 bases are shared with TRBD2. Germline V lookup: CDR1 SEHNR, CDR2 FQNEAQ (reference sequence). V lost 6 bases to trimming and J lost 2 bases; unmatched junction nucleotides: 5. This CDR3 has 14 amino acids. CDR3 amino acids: CASRLLANTDTQYF. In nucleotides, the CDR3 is TGTGCCAGCAGACTACTAGCGAACACAGATACGCAGTATTTT.

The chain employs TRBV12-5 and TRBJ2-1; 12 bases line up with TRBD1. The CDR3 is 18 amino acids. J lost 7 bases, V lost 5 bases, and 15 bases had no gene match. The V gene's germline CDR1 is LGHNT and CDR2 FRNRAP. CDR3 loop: CASGGRDRGRLDRNEQFF. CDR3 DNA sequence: TGTGCTAGTGGTGGCCGGGACAGGGGGCGGCTAGATAGGAATGAGCAGTTCTTC.

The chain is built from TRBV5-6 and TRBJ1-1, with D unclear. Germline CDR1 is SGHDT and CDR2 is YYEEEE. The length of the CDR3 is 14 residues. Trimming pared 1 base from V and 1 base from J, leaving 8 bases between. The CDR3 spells CASSLYTANTEAFF. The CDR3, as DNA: TGTGCCAGCAGCTTGTATACAGCGAACACTGAAGCTTTCTTT. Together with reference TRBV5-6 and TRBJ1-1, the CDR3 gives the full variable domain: DAGVTQSPTHLIKTRGQQVTLRCSPKSGHDTVSWYQQALGQGPQFIFQYYEEEERQRGNFPDRFSGHQFPNYSSELNVNALLLGDSALYLCASSLYTANTEAFFGQGTRLTVV.

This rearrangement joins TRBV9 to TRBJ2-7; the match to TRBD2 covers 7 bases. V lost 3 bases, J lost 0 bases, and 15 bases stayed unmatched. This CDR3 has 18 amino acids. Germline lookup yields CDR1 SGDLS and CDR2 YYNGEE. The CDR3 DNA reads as TGTGCCAGCAGCGGAGGAATTGGGGGGGGAACGAGCTCCTACGAGCAGTACTTC. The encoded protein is CASSGGIGGGTSSYEQYF.

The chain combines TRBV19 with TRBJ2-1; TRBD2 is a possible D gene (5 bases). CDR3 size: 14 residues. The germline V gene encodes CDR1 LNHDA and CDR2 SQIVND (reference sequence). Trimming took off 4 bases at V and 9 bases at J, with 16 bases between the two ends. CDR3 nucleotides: TGTGCCAGTAGTAGCCCGTCGGGGTCAGGTGAGCAGTTCTTC. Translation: CASSSPSGSGEQFF. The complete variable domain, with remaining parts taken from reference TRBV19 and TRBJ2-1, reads DGGITQSPKYLFRKEGQNVTLSCEQNLNHDAMYWYRQDPGQGLRLIYYSQIVNDFQKGDIAEGYSVSREKKESFPLTVTSAQKNPTAFYLCASSSPSGSGEQFFGPGTRLTVL.

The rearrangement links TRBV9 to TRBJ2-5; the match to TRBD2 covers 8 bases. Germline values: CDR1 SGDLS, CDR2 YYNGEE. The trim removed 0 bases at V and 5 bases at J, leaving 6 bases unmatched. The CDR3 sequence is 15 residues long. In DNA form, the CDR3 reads TGTGCCAGCAGCGTAGATACGGGAGGGGGGGAGACCCAGTACTTC. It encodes CASSVDTGGGETQYF.

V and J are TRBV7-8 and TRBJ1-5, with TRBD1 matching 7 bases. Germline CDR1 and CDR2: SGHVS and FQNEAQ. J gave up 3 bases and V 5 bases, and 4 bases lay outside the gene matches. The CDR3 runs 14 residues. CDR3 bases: TGTGCCAGCAGCCTGACAGGGTACAATCAGCCCCAGCATTTT. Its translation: CASSLTGYNQPQHF. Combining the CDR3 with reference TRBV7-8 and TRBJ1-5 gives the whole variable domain GAGVSQSPRYKVAKRGQDVALRCDPISGHVSLFWYQQALGQGPEFLTYFQNEAQLDKSGLPSDRFFAERPEGSVSTLKIQRTQQEDSAVYLCASSLTGYNQPQHFGDGTRLSIL.

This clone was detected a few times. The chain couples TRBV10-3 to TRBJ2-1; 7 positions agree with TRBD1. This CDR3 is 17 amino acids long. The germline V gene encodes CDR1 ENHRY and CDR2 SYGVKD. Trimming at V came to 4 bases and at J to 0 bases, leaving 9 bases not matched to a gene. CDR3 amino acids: CAISGLGTENSYNEQFF. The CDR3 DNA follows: TGTGCCATCAGTGGCCTGGGGACAGAAAACTCCTACAATGAGCAGTTCTTC.

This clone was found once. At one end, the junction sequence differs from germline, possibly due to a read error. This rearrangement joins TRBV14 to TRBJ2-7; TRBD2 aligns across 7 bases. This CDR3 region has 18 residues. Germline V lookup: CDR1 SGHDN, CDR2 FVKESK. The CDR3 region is CVSSQVFPGWDYRYEQYF. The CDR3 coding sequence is TGTGTCAGCAGCCAAGTGTTCCCGGGGTGGGACTATCGCTACGAGCAGTACTTC. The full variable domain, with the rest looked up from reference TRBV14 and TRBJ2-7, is EAGVTQFPSHSVIEKGQTVTLRCDPISGHDNLYWYRRVMGKEIKFLLHFVKESKQDESGMPNNRFLAERTGGTYSTLKVQPAELEDSGVYFCVSSQVFPGWDYRYEQYFGPGTRLTVT.

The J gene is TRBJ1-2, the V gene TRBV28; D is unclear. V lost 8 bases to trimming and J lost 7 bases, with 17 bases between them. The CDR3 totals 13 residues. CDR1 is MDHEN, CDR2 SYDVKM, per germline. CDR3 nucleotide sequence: TGTGCCAGCGCAAAGCCCGGGGAAGGTGGCTACACCTTC. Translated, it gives CASAKPGEGGYTF.

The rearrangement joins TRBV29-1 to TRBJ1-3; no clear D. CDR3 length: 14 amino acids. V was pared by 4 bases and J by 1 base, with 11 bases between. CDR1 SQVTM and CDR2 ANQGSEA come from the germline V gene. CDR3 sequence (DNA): TGCAGCGTTGTGTTGGCACCGTCTGGAAACACCATATATTTT. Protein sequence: CSVVLAPSGNTIYF.

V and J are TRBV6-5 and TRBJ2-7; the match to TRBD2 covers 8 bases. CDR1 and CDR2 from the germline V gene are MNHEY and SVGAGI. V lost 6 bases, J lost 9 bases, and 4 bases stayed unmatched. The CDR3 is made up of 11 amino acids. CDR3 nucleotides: TGTGCCAGCAGGGCCGGGGGGGTGCAGTACTTC. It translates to CASRAGGVQYF.

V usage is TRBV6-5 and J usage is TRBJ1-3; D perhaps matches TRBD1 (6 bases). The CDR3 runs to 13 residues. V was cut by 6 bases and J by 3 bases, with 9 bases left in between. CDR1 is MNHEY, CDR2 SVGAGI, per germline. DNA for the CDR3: TGTGCCAGCAGAAAGGACAGTGGAAACACCATATATTTT. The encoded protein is CASRKDSGNTIYF.

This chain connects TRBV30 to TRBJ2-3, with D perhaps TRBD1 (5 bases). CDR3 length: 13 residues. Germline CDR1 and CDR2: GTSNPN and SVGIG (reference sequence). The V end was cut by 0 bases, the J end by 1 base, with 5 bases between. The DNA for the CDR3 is TGTGCCTGGAGTGTACAGGGCACAGATACGCAGTATTTT. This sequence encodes CAWSVQGTDTQYF. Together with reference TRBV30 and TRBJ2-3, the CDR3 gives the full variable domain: SQTIHQWPATLVQPVGSPLSLECTVEGTSNPNLYWYRQAAGRGLQLLFYSVGIGQISSEVPQNLSASRPQDRQFILSSKKLLLSDSGFYLCAWSVQGTDTQYFGPGTRLTVL.

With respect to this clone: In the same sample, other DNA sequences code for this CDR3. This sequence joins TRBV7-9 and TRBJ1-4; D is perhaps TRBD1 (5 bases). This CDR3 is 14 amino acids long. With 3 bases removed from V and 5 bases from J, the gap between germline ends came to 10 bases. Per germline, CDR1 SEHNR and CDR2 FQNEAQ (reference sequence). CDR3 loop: CASSLWGENEKLFF. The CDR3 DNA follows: TGTGCCAGCAGCTTGTGGGGGGAGAATGAAAAACTGTTTTTT.

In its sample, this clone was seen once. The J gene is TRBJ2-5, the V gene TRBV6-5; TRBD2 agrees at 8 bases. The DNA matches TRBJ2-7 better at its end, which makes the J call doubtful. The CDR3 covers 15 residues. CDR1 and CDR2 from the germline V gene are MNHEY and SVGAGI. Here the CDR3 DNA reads TGTGCCAGCAGTTACTCTAGCGGGGTTTCCTACGAGCAGTACTTC. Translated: CASSYSSGVSYEQYF.

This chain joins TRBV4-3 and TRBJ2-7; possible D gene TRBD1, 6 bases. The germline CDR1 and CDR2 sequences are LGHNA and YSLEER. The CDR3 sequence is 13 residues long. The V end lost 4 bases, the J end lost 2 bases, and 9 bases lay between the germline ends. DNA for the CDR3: TGCGCCAGCAGCCCAGGGGCTGCCTACGAGCAGTACTTC. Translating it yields CASSPGAAYEQYF.

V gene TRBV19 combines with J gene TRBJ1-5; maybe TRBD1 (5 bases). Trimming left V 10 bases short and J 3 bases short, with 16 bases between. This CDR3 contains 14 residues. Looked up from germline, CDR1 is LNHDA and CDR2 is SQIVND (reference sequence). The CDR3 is CATSDSSNNQPQHF. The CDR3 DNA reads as TGTGCCACCTCTGACAGTAGTAACAATCAGCCCCAGCATTTT.

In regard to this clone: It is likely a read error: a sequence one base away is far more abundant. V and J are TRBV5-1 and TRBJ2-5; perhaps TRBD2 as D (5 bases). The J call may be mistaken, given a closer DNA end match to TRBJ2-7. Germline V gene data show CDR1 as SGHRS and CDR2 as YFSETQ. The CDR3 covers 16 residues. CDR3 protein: CASSSQEVGRRAEQYF. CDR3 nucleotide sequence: TGCGCCAGCAGCTCGCAGGAGGTGGGGAGAAGGGCCGAGCAGTACTTC.

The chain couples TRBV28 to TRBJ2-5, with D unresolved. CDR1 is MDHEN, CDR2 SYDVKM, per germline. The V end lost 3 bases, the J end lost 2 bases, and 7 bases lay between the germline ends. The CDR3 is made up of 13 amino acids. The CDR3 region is CASSLYRQETQYF. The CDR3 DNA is TGTGCCAGCAGTTTGTACAGACAAGAGACCCAGTACTTC.

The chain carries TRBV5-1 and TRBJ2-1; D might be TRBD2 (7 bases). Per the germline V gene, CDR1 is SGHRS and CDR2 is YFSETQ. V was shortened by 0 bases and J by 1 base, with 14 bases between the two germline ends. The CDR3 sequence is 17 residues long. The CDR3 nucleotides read TGCGCCAGCAGCTTGGAGGGGGGGGGAAAGTCCTACAATGAGCAGTTCTTC. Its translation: CASSLEGGGKSYNEQFF.

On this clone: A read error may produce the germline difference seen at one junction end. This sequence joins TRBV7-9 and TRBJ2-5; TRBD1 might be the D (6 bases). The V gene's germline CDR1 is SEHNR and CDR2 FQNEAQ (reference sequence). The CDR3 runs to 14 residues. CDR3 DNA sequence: TGTTCCAGCAGCATAACAGGGTACCAAGAGACCCAGTACTTC. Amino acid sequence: CSSSITGYQETQYF.

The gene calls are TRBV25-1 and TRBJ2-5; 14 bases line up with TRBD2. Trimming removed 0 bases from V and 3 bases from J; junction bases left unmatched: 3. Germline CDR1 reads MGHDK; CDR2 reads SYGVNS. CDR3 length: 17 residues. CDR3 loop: CASSEYTGLAGEETQYF. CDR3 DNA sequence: TGTGCCAGCAGTGAATATACGGGACTAGCGGGAGAAGAGACCCAGTACTTC.